This TCR beta chain was captured by sequencing in a study of shared clonotypes between healthy human individuals (TCRdb year 2020). In the study overall: The cohort included three men and a couple of women between 18 and 49 years of age. Between about 0.85 and 10 billion PBMCs per donor were obtained by leukapheresis. The study deeply sequenced blood TCR repertoires of five healthy adults to estimate repertoire size and the extent of clonotype sharing between individuals. Libraries were prepared and TCR repertoires were sequenced by different laboratories using diverse techniques, in order to increase sequencing depth and limit assay-specific biases. For each donor, CD4 naive and CD4 memory were each run on three plates, CD8 naive on two plates, and CD8 memory on one plate. Results the study describes overall, beyond this receptor: When several donors were compared, the shared fraction of clonotypes was about 5% for naive CD4, about 4% for naive CD8, 2% to 2.5% for memory CD4, and roughly 0.4% for memory CD8. Naive subsets generally had larger estimated clonotype richness than memory subsets. Incomplete sequencing was indicated by rarefaction of sorted-subset datasets, despite the large sequencing depth. Sampling was restricted to blood, and TCR repertoires in tissues likely differ from the TCR repertoires found in blood. The genetic and exposure-history diversity represented was limited by the small number of donors. Pairwise subsampling led to the expectation that sequencing depth would affect the degree of clonotype sharing among donors. Clonotypes shared by all four sorted-subset donors showed higher generation probabilities than non-shared clonotypes.

CD8 naive samples consisted of CD45RO-negative cells that were positively selected for CCR7, yielding a CD45RA+CCR7+ population without TemRA cells. Donors were healthy HIV-negative adults with no recently reported acute infections or vaccinations. Only Caucasian adults living in Nashville, Tennessee, USA were represented among the donors. After blood collection by leukapheresis, PBMCs were isolated using Ficoll-Histopaque density gradient centrifugation and then cryopreserved in the vapor phase of liquid nitrogen. Analytical flow cytometry was used to check the purity and quantity of each magnetically sorted T cell population. Genomic DNA was isolated from each sorted fraction and quantified by UV absorbance on a Nanodrop 2000c. The CDR3 measures 14 amino acids from cysteine to phenylalanine. The kept DNA is CDR3 alone, 42 bases in frame from the first base. From V the trimming removes 0 bases and from J it removes 5 bases, while the gene matches leave 3 bases of the junction unaccounted for. As encoded in the germline V gene, CDR1 is MGHRA while CDR2 is YSYEKL.

TCR CDR3 regions were amplified from genomic DNA by multiplex PCR using the deep immunoSEQ assay. Extracted genomic DNA from each cell subset was spread evenly across all wells of several immunoSEQ 96-well plates, with each plate serving as a replicate. Each replicate PCR for sorted subsets received 200 ng genomic DNA, equal to about 30,000 T cell genomes. Purified libraries were measured with a Qubit 3.0 fluorometer, size-checked on a Bioanalyzer 2100, and measured again with the KAPA Library Quantification kit. Every immunoSEQ 96-well plate was sequenced on a dedicated single-read 150-cycle Illumina NextSeq 550 flow cell. For the original study's pipeline: Because the immunoSEQ output held only junctional sequences and lacked quality scores, the filtering could not match the filtering applied to full-length reads. To assign V/J genes and CDR3, sequences were annotated against IMGT germline references using PyIR, a Python wrapper for IgBLAST v1.9. Any read was removed if the V/J assignment was weak (E-value above 1e-6), the CDR3 was missing, or the read contained stop codons, out-of-frame junctions, or ambiguous translated residues. V3J clonotypes were defined as sequences sharing the same inferred V gene, J gene, and CDR3 amino acid sequence. To compute the percentage overlap between repertoires, the number of shared unique clonotypes was divided by the size of the smaller repertoire. Richness of each repertoire was evaluated using RTK rarefaction, the Chao1 estimator, and Recon v2.1 estimates of unobserved clonotypes. For all TCRbeta clonotypes obtained by the gDNA method from a few donors, generation probabilities were computed with OLGA. TCRdb provides this immuneACCESS table in a form limited to in-frame rearrangements. Some clones are lacking; in checked studies, under half of them reflect an unresolved V gene, and why the rest are absent is not known. That table supplies the V and J calls and clone size; D and trimming were determined from the DNA. The sample table shows about 580,000 clones, and roughly 98% are seen once. The ten largest clones represent approximately 0.33% of the sample.

This clone was seen only a few times. Its antigen remains undetermined. Per-nucleotide qualities are absent, and no much larger clonotype sits a single base away. The chain is encoded by TRBV4-1 joined to TRBJ1-2; the junction holds 7 bases that match TRBD1. The sample consisted of naive CD8+ T cells sorted from blood. Per the publication, the cell subset or site label means: CD45RA+CCR7+. This receptor was obtained from a man aged 30-40 years in good health. The nucleotide sequence reads TGCGCCAGCAGCCAAGATACCAGGGGGTATGGCTACACCTTC. Its product reads: CASSQDTRGYGYTF.